This passage covers 28 T cell receptor beta chains from one sample sequenced in a study of shared clonotypes between healthy human individuals (dated by TCRdb to the early 2020s). Library prep was done by the immunoSEQ multiplex PCR assay. TCRdb re-hosts the immuneACCESS table, in-frame sequences only. Its copies lack some clones; in the studies checked, an unresolved V gene accounts for under half of them, and the cause for the rest is not known. This sample holds around 2.1 million clones; 90% to 97% were observed only once. The top ten constitute more than 0.1% of the sample. Sequencing used naive CD4+ T cells sorted from blood. The cell subset or site tag for this specimen amounts to: CD45RA+ positively selected. All receptors come from a man between 18 and 29 years old in good health.

The V gene is TRBV7-9, the J gene TRBJ1-5; D uncertain. From germline, CDR1 is SEHNR and CDR2 FQNEAQ (reference sequence). This CDR3 contains 15 residues. Trimming took off 4 bases at V and 1 base at J, with 11 bases between the two ends. The CDR3 is CASSSESASNQPQHF. The CDR3 DNA is TGTGCCAGCAGCTCCGAATCGGCGAGCAATCAGCCCCAGCATTTT.

The chain joins TRBV10-3 to TRBJ2-2; 8 positions match TRBD1. CDR1 and CDR2 (germline): ENHRY, SYGVKD. The CDR3 spans 15 residues. Trimming cost V 3 bases and J 4 bases; bases outside gene matches: 4. The CDR3 region has the DNA TGTGCCATCAGTGACAGGGGGCAGATCACCGGGGAGCTGTTTTTT. It codes for CAISDRGQITGELFF.

The chain couples TRBV7-6 to TRBJ2-3, with D tentatively TRBD2 (7 bases). V was trimmed by 1 base and J by 4 bases, leaving 18 bases between them. Germline values: CDR1 SGHVS, CDR2 FNYEAQ. The CDR3 is 17 residues long. The CDR3 DNA follows: TGTGCCAGCAGCTTAGTAGGACAGTCGGGAGGTGCAGATACGCAGTATTTT. Residues: CASSLVGQSGGADTQYF.

Regarding this clone: At the DNA level, this CDR3 is encoded by other sequences in the same sample as well. The rearrangement joins TRBV5-1 to TRBJ2-7; 7 bases agree with TRBD1. The germline CDR1 and CDR2 sequences are SGHRS and YFSETQ. V shed 2 bases and J 3 bases; nucleotides not matched to a gene: 2. This CDR3 is 13 amino acids long. The DNA of the CDR3 is TGCGCCAGCAGCTTAGGGGGCGTCTACGAGCAGTACTTC. Translation gives CASSLGGVYEQYF.

The J gene is TRBJ1-5, the V gene TRBV18, with 7 bases aligning to TRBD1. After removal of 4 bases from V and 4 bases from J, the junction contained 4 bases not matched to a gene. The germline V gene has CDR1 KGHSH and CDR2 LQKENI. There are 14 residues in the CDR3. The chain's CDR3 is CASSHGTANQPQHF. The CDR3 DNA sequence: TGTGCCAGCTCACACGGGACAGCTAATCAGCCCCAGCATTTT.

The chain carries TRBV11-2 and TRBJ1-2; a possible D gene is TRBD1 (6 bases). The ends were cut back, 5 bases at V and 4 bases at J, with 14 bases in the middle. In germline, CDR1 is SGHAT, CDR2 FQNNGV. CDR3 length: 14 residues. CDR3 residues: CASSPRGTIYGYTF. As DNA, the CDR3 is TGTGCCAGCAGCCCTAGAGGGACAATCTATGGCTACACCTTC.

The chain couples TRBV10-3 to TRBJ2-1; D uncertain. Trimming took off 2 bases at V and 8 bases at J, with 4 bases between the two ends. The CDR3 has 11 amino acids. The germline CDR1 and CDR2 sequences are ENHRY and SYGVKD. The CDR3 region has the DNA TGTGCCATCAGTGAGATGGATGAGCAGTTCTTC. It specifies CAISEMDEQFF.

The chain is built from TRBV4-2 and TRBJ1-1, with 8 bases aligning to TRBD1. CDR3 size: 14 residues. Germline trimming cut 4 bases from V and 4 bases from J; bases unmatched to any gene: 5. The V gene's germline CDR1 is LGHNA and CDR2 YNFKEQ. As DNA, the CDR3 is TGTGCCAGCAGCCGCAGGGGGCCGGGCACTGAAGCTTTCTTT. It yields the protein CASSRRGPGTEAFF.

This clone was seen a single time. The chain recombines TRBV9 with TRBJ2-1; 11 positions agree with TRBD2. CDR1 is SGDLS, CDR2 YYNGEE, per germline. This CDR3 has 14 residues. J was trimmed by 6 bases and V by 4 bases; bases with no gene match: 3. The CDR3 loop is CASSSLAGGNEQFF. CDR3 sequence (DNA): TGTGCCAGCAGCTCCCTAGCGGGAGGCAATGAGCAGTTCTTC.

The rearrangement uses TRBV5-1 and TRBJ2-6, with D unclear. CDR3 length: 15 residues. CDR1 and CDR2 (germline): SGHRS, YFSETQ. V gave up 5 bases and J gave up 3 bases, with 12 bases separating them. The CDR3 region is CASSLDGLGANVLTF. The CDR3 DNA is TGCGCCAGCAGTCTCGACGGCCTTGGGGCCAACGTCCTGACTTTC.

The chain has TRBV18 and TRBJ1-3; D uncertain. The CDR3 runs to 17 residues. V lost 1 base to trimming and J lost 0 bases, with 13 bases between them. Germline CDR1 KGHSH, CDR2 LQKENI. CDR3 loop: CASSPLLVESSGNTIYF. The CDR3 coding sequence is TGTGCCAGCTCACCACTCCTGGTCGAGAGCTCTGGAAACACCATATATTTT.

About this clone: Other DNA sequences of this sample code for an identical CDR3. The gene calls are TRBV7-9 and TRBJ1-1, with 9 bases aligning to TRBD1. Losses at the gene ends were 5 bases for V and 1 base for J; bases not matched to a gene: 5. The germline V gene has CDR1 SEHNR and CDR2 FQNEAQ (reference sequence). This CDR3 has 15 amino acids. The CDR3 nucleotides are TGTGCCAGCAGCCCGCGACAGGGGGGGAACACTGAAGCTTTCTTT. Amino acid sequence: CASSPRQGGNTEAFF.

The chain joins TRBV30 to TRBJ2-1; D call uncertain. V dropped 4 bases and J dropped 7 bases, with 14 bases sitting between them. This CDR3 has 13 amino acids. CDR1 and CDR2 from the germline V gene are GTSNPN and SVGIG (reference sequence). The CDR3 sequence is CAWNPGFANEQFF. DNA of the CDR3: TGTGCCTGGAATCCCGGGTTCGCGAATGAGCAGTTCTTC.

This sequence joins TRBV10-2 and TRBJ1-1, with D unclear. Germline assignment: CDR1 WSHSY and CDR2 SAAADI. This CDR3 has 12 amino acids. The germline V and J ends were trimmed by 8 bases and 3 bases, with 10 bases remaining between them. DNA of the CDR3: TGCGCCAGCGGCCCCGAGGACACTGAAGCTTTCTTT. Translation: CASGPEDTEAFF.

The rearrangement links TRBV7-2 to TRBJ2-4, with 10 nucleotides matching TRBD2. Losses at the gene ends were 2 bases for V and 0 bases for J; bases not matched to a gene: 7. CDR1 SGHTA and CDR2 FQGNSA come from the germline V gene. The CDR3 contains 18 residues. The CDR3 protein is CASSLRASGSLAKNIQYF. The CDR3 DNA is TGTGCCAGCAGCTTACGTGCTAGCGGGAGCCTAGCCAAAAACATTCAGTACTTC.

V and J are TRBV10-3 and TRBJ2-1; TRBD2 is a possible D gene (6 bases). CDR1 ENHRY and CDR2 SYGVKD come from the germline V gene. The CDR3 covers 13 residues. Deletions cut 0 bases from V and 8 bases from J, with 8 bases between. In DNA, the CDR3 is TGTGCCATCAGTGAGTCGATAGCGGATGAGCAGTTCTTC. This codes for CAISESIADEQFF.

The rearrangement joins TRBV5-1 to TRBJ1-1; 7 bases align to TRBD1. CDR1 SGHRS and CDR2 YFSETQ come from the germline V gene. With 3 bases clipped from V and 7 bases from J, the junction kept 9 bases outside the gene matches. This CDR3 has 14 residues. The CDR3 protein is CASSSTGTSSEAFF. DNA of the CDR3: TGCGCCAGCAGCTCGACAGGGACGTCCAGTGAAGCTTTCTTT. The full variable domain, in which reference TRBV5-1 and TRBJ1-1 provide the parts outside the CDR3, is KAGVTQTPRYLIKTRGQQVTLSCSPISGHRSVSWYQQTPGQGLQFLFEYFSETQRNKGNFPGRFSGRQFSNSRSEMNVSTLELGDSALYLCASSSTGTSSEAFFGQGTRLTVV.

This chain connects TRBV30 to TRBJ2-5, with a possible D match to TRBD2 (6 bases). The CDR3 consists of 14 residues. Per the germline V gene, CDR1 is GTSNPN and CDR2 is SVGIG (reference sequence). Trimming stripped 0 bases from V and 0 bases from J, with 8 bases between. CDR3 in amino acids: CAWSVRGYQETQYF. For the CDR3, the DNA is TGTGCCTGGAGTGTTCGGGGGTACCAAGAGACCCAGTACTTC.

This clone has a single count. This sequence joins TRBV19 and TRBJ2-6, with D perhaps matching TRBD2 (5 bases). This CDR3 contains 18 residues. Germline assignment: CDR1 LNHDA and CDR2 SQIVND (reference sequence). V was cut by 2 bases and J by 1 base, with 15 bases left in between. This chain's CDR3 is CASSIMAGLQSGANVLTF. CDR3 DNA: TGTGCCAGTAGTATAATGGCGGGTCTGCAATCTGGGGCCAACGTCCTGACTTTC. Using reference TRBV19 and TRBJ2-6 for the parts outside the CDR3, the full variable domain is DGGITQSPKYLFRKEGQNVTLSCEQNLNHDAMYWYRQDPGQGLRLIYYSQIVNDFQKGDIAEGYSVSREKKESFPLTVTSAQKNPTAFYLCASSIMAGLQSGANVLTFGAGSRLTVL.

V usage is TRBV12-5 and J usage is TRBJ2-7; D tentatively reads TRBD1 or TRBD2 (6 bases each). The CDR3 consists of 11 residues. CDR1 and CDR2 from the germline V gene are LGHNT and FRNRAP. V lost 4 bases and J 12 bases, leaving 13 bases between the germline ends. The CDR3 loop is CASGWRGELYF. In DNA, the CDR3 is TGTGCTAGTGGTTGGAGGGGGGAGTTGTACTTC.

On this clone itself: Other DNA sequences within the sample encode an identical CDR3. The V gene is TRBV5-1, the J gene TRBJ1-1; D gene ambiguous. V lost 3 bases, J lost 8 bases, and 14 bases lay in between. The CDR3 runs to 13 residues. Germline V gene data show CDR1 as SGHRS and CDR2 as YFSETQ. For the CDR3, the DNA is TGCGCCAGCAGCTCGACCGGGAGTTTCGAAGCTTTCTTT. Translation gives CASSSTGSFEAFF. The variable domain in full, with the rest retrieved from reference TRBV5-1 and TRBJ1-1, is KAGVTQTPRYLIKTRGQQVTLSCSPISGHRSVSWYQQTPGQGLQFLFEYFSETQRNKGNFPGRFSGRQFSNSRSEMNVSTLELGDSALYLCASSSTGSFEAFFGQGTRLTVV.

The chain joins TRBV28 to TRBJ1-2; 7 bases agree with TRBD1. The V segment lost 6 bases and the J segment 3 bases; nucleotides outside the gene matches: 7. Germline CDR1 MDHEN, CDR2 SYDVKM. The length of the CDR3 is 14 residues. CDR3 bases: TGTGCCAGCAGGCGGGACAGCCTAGACTATGGCTACACCTTC. It codes for CASRRDSLDYGYTF.

As for this clone: This sample also contains other DNA sequences that code for the same CDR3. V and J are TRBV6-1 and TRBJ2-1; D uncertain. The CDR3 has 11 amino acids. The V gene's germline CDR1 is MNHNS and CDR2 SASEGT. Trimming removed 5 bases from V and 6 bases from J, with 5 bases in between. The CDR3 DNA reads as TGTGCCAGCAGTCGAGGCAATGAGCAGTTCTTC. This gives the protein CASSRGNEQFF.

The rearrangement uses TRBV5-1 and TRBJ1-1; D perhaps matches TRBD1 (6 bases). V lost 0 bases, J lost 1 base, and 16 bases lay in between. The CDR3 is made up of 17 amino acids. Looked up from germline, CDR1 is SGHRS and CDR2 is YFSETQ. In DNA form, the CDR3 reads TGCGCCAGCAGCTTGGCGCAGGGAGGGGGGCGGAACACTGAAGCTTTCTTT. Amino acids: CASSLAQGGGRNTEAFF.

As DNA, the CDR3 is TGTGCCAGCTCACTCAATGAAAAACTGTTTTTT. It encodes CASSLNEKLFF. The chain employs TRBV18 and TRBJ1-4, with D uncertain. This CDR3 comprises 11 residues. Germline lookup yields CDR1 KGHSH and CDR2 LQKENI. V lost 4 bases and J 5 bases, leaving 2 bases between the germline ends.

The V call is TRBV12-5, the J call TRBJ2-1; TRBD2 agrees at 11 bases. J was trimmed by 5 bases and V by 5 bases; bases with no gene match: 2. CDR1 is LGHNT and CDR2 is FRNRAP in the germline V gene. The CDR3 is 14 residues long. The CDR3, as DNA: TGTGCTAGTGGTACTAGCGGGAGACACAATGAGCAGTTCTTC. Translating gives CASGTSGRHNEQFF.

This clone was detected only a few times. Other nucleotide sequences from this sample produce the same CDR3. V is TRBV4-1 and J is TRBJ2-5, with a weak D call TRBD1 (5 bases). This CDR3 is 13 amino acids long. V lost 1 base, J lost 5 bases, and 8 bases lay in between. Germline values: CDR1 MGHRA, CDR2 YSYEKL. The CDR3 nucleotides read TGCGCCAGCAGCCAAGTCAGGGCGGAGACCCAGTACTTC. Translated: CASSQVRAETQYF.

The rearrangement joins TRBV29-1 to TRBJ2-1; 9 bases are a match to TRBD2. Germline CDR1 is SQVTM and CDR2 is ANQGSEA. This CDR3 region has 15 residues. The V and J ends lost 5 bases and 4 bases, in that order; junction bases with no gene match: 9. The CDR3 spells CSVKHRLAEYNEQFF. The CDR3, as DNA: TGCAGCGTTAAGCACAGACTAGCGGAGTACAATGAGCAGTTCTTC.